This T cell receptor beta chain was sequenced in a study of shared clonotypes between healthy human individuals. The protocol was immunoSEQ multiplex PCR, while the TCRdb copy is restricted to in-frame clones and leaves out a portion. The sample contains approximately 1.5 million clones, approximately 98% of which appear only once. V shed 8 bases and J 5 bases; nucleotides not matched to a gene: 10. The CDR3 runs to 15 residues. Germline loops: CDR1 LNHDA, CDR2 SQIVND (reference sequence). Into CD45RA+ naive and CD45RA-negative memory subsets, the CD4+ cells were split. Study conclusions and caveats: Several donors held 5% to 5.5% of naive CD4 clonotypes in common. Estimated clonotype richness was generally higher in naive than memory subsets.

Of note for this clone: What it binds is unknown.

The receptor's source is a man aged 25 to 45 in good health. Sequenced material: naive CD4+ T cells sorted from blood. The sample's subset: CD45RA+ positively selected. This chain joins TRBV19 and TRBJ2-1; 9 nucleotides match TRBD2. The CDR3 sequence: CASAPPGTSNNEQFF. The CDR3 nucleotides read TGTGCCAGTGCTCCTCCCGGGACTAGCAACAATGAGCAGTTCTTC.